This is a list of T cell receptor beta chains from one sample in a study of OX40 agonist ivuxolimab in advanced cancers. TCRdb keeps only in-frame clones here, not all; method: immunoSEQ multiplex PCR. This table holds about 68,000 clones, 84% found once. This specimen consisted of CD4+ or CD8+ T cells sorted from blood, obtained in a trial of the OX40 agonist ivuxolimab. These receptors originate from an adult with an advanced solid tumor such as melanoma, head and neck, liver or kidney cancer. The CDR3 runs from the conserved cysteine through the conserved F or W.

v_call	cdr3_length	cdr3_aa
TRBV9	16	CASSVGGGARSHEQYF
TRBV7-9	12	CASSSDTQPQHF
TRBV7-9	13	CASSLTGRNEQFF
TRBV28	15	CASSPGTHNDQPQHF
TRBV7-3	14	CASSTGQGAVEQFF
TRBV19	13	CASSISKNTEAFF
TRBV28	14	CASSIPPAGNTIYF
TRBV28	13	CATLVSGANVLTF
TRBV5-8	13	CASARVNSYEQYF
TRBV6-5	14	CASRDATSTDTQYF
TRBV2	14	CASSARTGNQPQHF
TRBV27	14	CASSRDRVTDTQYF
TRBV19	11	CACGRGYGYTF
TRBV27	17	CASSLSPSGSGSYEQYF
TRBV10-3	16	CAISGGASGRPDTQYF
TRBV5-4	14	CASSHRDRGNEQFF
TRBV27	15	CASSPPDRAYQPQHF
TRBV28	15	CASSLPDGSNQPQHF
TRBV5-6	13	CASNSGPFYGYTF
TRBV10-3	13	CAISGHSRGAQHF
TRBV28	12	CASSLVDNEQFF
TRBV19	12	CASTNSNQPQHF
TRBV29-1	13	CSVGGRAPGEQYF
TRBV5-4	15	CASSLAASASYEQYF
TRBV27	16	CASSPGDERRNTEAFF
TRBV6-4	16	CASSDLRGGGTGELFF
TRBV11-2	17	CASSARWSGGRYTEAFF
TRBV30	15	CAWIPRDRGTYTQYF
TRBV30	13	CAWSGSWDYGYTF
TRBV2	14	CASSEESLGNEQFF
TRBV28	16	CASSFLAGGGKETQYF
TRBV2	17	CASSGSGRTWNAGELFF